This TCR beta chain was identified in a study of CD4 T cells in relation to SARS-CoV-2 and coronaviruses. About the research overall: The HLA restriction of the shared crossreactive spike epitopes was mapped.

The unexposed donors gave CD4+ T cells in about 2011-2018, prior to COVID-19. Comment on this clone: What it recognizes is unknown.

Deep TCR-beta sequencing used DNA from uncultured naive and memory CD4+ T cells. Repertoires were generated with immunoSEQ multiplex PCR, while TCRdb's copy carries only in-frame clones and drops some. The sample lists tens of thousands of clones, 86% occurring once. Study outcomes and limitations: Samples before the pandemic and after infection were not matched within any donor. Memory recall responses, not primary responses primed in culture, are what the assay detects.

The sequenced sample consisted of memory CD4+ T cells from PBMCs. The TCR sequence derives from a human donor in good health.

Written as DNA, the CDR3 is TGCGCCAGCAGCCCTATGCGAATGAACACTGAAGCTTTCTTT. This encodes CASSPMRMNTEAFF. The V and J genes are TRBV5-1 and TRBJ1-1; unclear D gene. Trimming pared 4 bases from V and 0 bases from J, leaving 10 bases between. The CDR3 loop spans 14 amino acids. Germline V gives CDR1 SGHRS, CDR2 YFSETQ.